Following are 20 T cell receptor beta chains from one sample sequenced in a study of response to subunit inactivated influenza vaccine. Via MiXCR, TCRdb re-called the RT-PCR reads, giving one row per CDR3 protein. The sample carries 560,000 or so distinct CDR3 sequences, less than 10% recorded once. The sequencing used PBMCs from blood, collected approximately 25 months after vaccination. These receptors were collected from a man aged 50 to 75 who received an inactivated influenza vaccine.

To note about this clonotype: A read error is possible here, since a much larger clone lies one base away. Because the CDR3 is missing its conserved closing phenylalanine or tryptophan, this is likely a read error. The V gene is TRBV11-2, the J gene TRBJ2-7, with 10 bases aligning to TRBD2. V shed 3 bases and J 6 bases; nucleotides not matched to a gene: 5. This CDR3 contains 14 residues. The V gene's germline CDR1 is SGHAT and CDR2 FQNNGV. The CDR3 sequence is CASSFLAGVSEQYC. In nucleotides, the CDR3 is TGTGCCAGCAGCTTTCTAGCGGGAGTCAGCGAGCAGTACTGC.

This clonotype appeared many times. This rearrangement joins TRBV7-2 to TRBJ1-2; D perhaps matches TRBD1 (5 bases). Germline V gene data show CDR1 as SGHTA and CDR2 as FQGNSA. This CDR3 is built from 16 residues. V was clipped by 1 base and J by 1 base, with 13 bases between them. CDR3 DNA: TGTGCCAGCAGCTTAGAACCTGAAAGGGGTAACTATGGCTACACCTTC. Protein sequence: CASSLEPERGNYGYTF.

The chain employs TRBV4-1 and TRBJ1-2, with D perhaps matching TRBD1 (5 bases). This CDR3 has 11 residues. With 4 bases removed from V and 13 bases from J, the gap between germline ends came to 13 bases. In germline, CDR1 is MGHRA, CDR2 YSYEKL. CDR3 bases: TGCGCCAGCAGCCTGCCGGGGGACCTCACCTTC. It yields the protein CASSLPGDLTF.

This clonotype was detected many times. V usage is TRBV7-9 and J usage is TRBJ2-1; D assignment may be TRBD1 or TRBD2 (5 bases each). Trimming cost V 5 bases and J 1 base, with 15 bases left between them. The V gene's germline CDR1 is SEHNR and CDR2 FQNEAQ (reference sequence). The CDR3 spans 16 residues. CDR3 amino acids: CASSPLRGVSYNEQFF. CDR3 DNA: TGTGCCAGCAGCCCCCTTAGGGGAGTGTCCTACAATGAGCAGTTCTTC.

This clonotype was seen ten or more times. This chain's CDR3 is CASSQEPNTGELFF. CDR3 sequence (DNA): TGCGCCAGCAGCCAGGAGCCAAACACCGGGGAGCTGTTTTTT. The V and J genes are TRBV4-3 and TRBJ2-2; D is unclear. Trimming took off 3 bases at V and 2 bases at J, with 7 bases between the two ends. The length of the CDR3 is 14 residues. CDR1 and CDR2 from the germline V gene are LGHNA and YSLEER.

V is TRBV27 and J is TRBJ1-2; D unresolved. Germline V gene data show CDR1 as MNHEY and CDR2 as SMNVEV (reference sequence). This CDR3 is built from 14 residues. V lost 2 bases and J 4 bases, leaving 11 bases between the germline ends. The CDR3 region has the DNA TGTGCCAGCAGTTTAAGGGCCCAGACCTATGGCTACACCTTC. Its translation: CASSLRAQTYGYTF.

On this clonotype: A much larger clone is a single base away; this may be a read error. The V and J genes are TRBV20-1 and TRBJ2-7; TRBD2 aligns across 7 bases. V lost 3 bases, J lost 0 bases, and 5 bases stayed unmatched. Germline lookup yields CDR1 DFQATT and CDR2 SNEGSKA (reference sequence). The CDR3 sequence is 14 residues long. Written as DNA, the CDR3 is TGCAGTGCTAGCTTAGCGGGCCCCTCCTACGAGCAGTACTTC. It codes for CSASLAGPSYEQYF.

This clonotype was seen ten or more times. The chain joins TRBV20-1 to TRBJ2-5; TRBD2 matches 8 bases. The CDR3 spans 15 residues. Germline V gene sequence: CDR1 DFQATT, CDR2 SNEGSKA (reference sequence). J lost 4 bases, V lost 0 bases, and 7 bases had no gene match. The CDR3 DNA follows: TGCAGTGCTAGAGATCTCGGGGGGGGGACAGAGACCCAGTACTTC. This translates into CSARDLGGGTETQYF.

This clonotype was recorded a few times. The rearrangement uses TRBV2 and TRBJ1-2, with a weak D call TRBD1 (5 bases). This CDR3 comprises 13 residues. From germline, CDR1 is SNHLY and CDR2 FYNNEI. V lost 2 bases, J lost 6 bases, and 10 bases lay in between. Here the CDR3 reads CASSETRDHGYTF. In DNA, the CDR3 is TGTGCCAGCAGTGAAACCAGGGACCATGGCTACACCTTC.

The chain combines TRBV20-1 with TRBJ2-3, with D perhaps TRBD2 (6 bases). Germline V CDR1 and CDR2: DFQATT, SNEGSKA (reference sequence). V lost 1 base, J lost 0 bases, and 20 bases lay in between. The CDR3 is made up of 18 amino acids. CDR3 loop: CSARALPGDVPSTDTQYF. The CDR3 DNA sequence: TGCAGTGCTAGAGCTTTACCGGGGGATGTCCCTAGCACAGATACGCAGTATTTT.

This chain joins TRBV7-2 and TRBJ2-4, with D uncertain. The germline V gene has CDR1 SGHTA and CDR2 FQGNSA. The length of the CDR3 is 14 residues. V was pared by 5 bases and J by 12 bases, with 20 bases between. The CDR3 spells CASSPNRLGLDQYF. The CDR3 DNA sequence: TGTGCCAGCAGCCCTAACCGATTAGGGCTGGATCAGTACTTC.

The chain carries TRBV12-3 or TRBV12-4 and TRBJ1-4, with D unclear. The V end lost 2 bases, the J end lost 7 bases, and 11 bases lay between the germline ends. The CDR3 is 14 amino acids. CDR3 bases: TGTGCCAGCAGTTTACAAGGGCTCGGTGAAAAACTGTTTTTT. It yields the protein CASSLQGLGEKLFF.

Only a few counts were recorded for this clonotype. The chain couples TRBV7-2 to TRBJ2-5; TRBD2 agrees at 10 bases. This CDR3 is 16 amino acids long. Trimming removed 5 bases from V and 5 bases from J; junction bases left unmatched: 11. Looked up from germline, CDR1 is SGHTA and CDR2 is FQGNSA. CDR3 residues: CASSVLAGSPGETQYF. Written as DNA, the CDR3 is TGTGCCAGCAGCGTACTAGCGGGAAGCCCAGGGGAGACCCAGTACTTC.

This clonotype showed up just a few times. The chain has TRBV2 and TRBJ2-2; 7 positions match TRBD1. The CDR3 totals 13 residues. Germline CDR1 reads SNHLY; CDR2 reads FYNNEI. The J segment lost 6 bases and the V segment lost 6 bases, leaving 4 bases of the junction unmatched. The CDR3 DNA follows: TGTGCCAGCAGGAACAGGGGCCCCGGGGAGCTGTTTTTT. Translating gives CASRNRGPGELFF.

The V gene is TRBV10-2, the J gene TRBJ2-7, with a tentative D call TRBD1 (6 bases). Germline CDR1 and CDR2: WSHSY and SAAADI. V was trimmed by 2 bases and J by 7 bases, leaving 12 bases between them. The CDR3 contains 13 residues. This CDR3 is CASSEAGAPEQYF. CDR3 DNA sequence: TGCGCCAGCAGTGAGGCAGGGGCTCCTGAGCAGTACTTC.

This sequence joins TRBV28 and TRBJ2-5; 10 bases agree with TRBD2. This CDR3 contains 13 residues. The V segment lost 8 bases and the J segment 3 bases; nucleotides outside the gene matches: 3. CDR1 is MDHEN and CDR2 is SYDVKM in the germline V gene. CDR3 sequence (DNA): TGTGCCAGCGAAACTAGCGGGAAAGAGACCCAGTACTTC. Translated, it gives CASETSGKETQYF.

Only a few counts were recorded for this clonotype. The rearrangement joins TRBV20-1 to TRBJ2-3, with no clear D. The CDR3 is made up of 13 amino acids. Per germline, CDR1 DFQATT and CDR2 SNEGSKA (reference sequence). The germline V and J ends were trimmed by 0 bases and 3 bases, with 7 bases remaining between them. CDR3 protein: CSAREVLTDTQYF. Written as DNA, the CDR3 is TGCAGTGCTAGAGAAGTCTTGACAGATACGCAGTATTTT.

The DNA of the CDR3 is TGTGCCAGCATTCGGACTAGCGGGAGGGCCGAGCAGTACTTC. Translating it yields CASIRTSGRAEQYF. V usage is TRBV28 and J usage is TRBJ2-7, with 15 bases lining up with TRBD2. The junction had 4 bases not matched to a gene; V was cut back by 7 bases and J by 6 bases. Germline CDR1 and CDR2: MDHEN and SYDVKM. The CDR3 has 14 residues.

This clonotype showed up just a few times. CDR3 residues: CASSLYRPRTPLQETQYF. Here the CDR3 DNA reads TGTGCCAGCAGTTTATATAGACCGAGGACCCCCCTCCAAGAGACCCAGTACTTC. The chain carries TRBV28 and TRBJ2-5; D not certain. Germline values: CDR1 MDHEN, CDR2 SYDVKM. The CDR3 consists of 18 residues. Trimming pared 1 base from V and 1 base from J, leaving 19 bases between.

This clonotype was observed a few times. A read error may produce the germline difference seen at one junction end. The chain recombines TRBV20-1 with TRBJ2-1, with TRBD1 matching over 9 bases. The CDR3 loop spans 19 amino acids. Germline V gene sequence: CDR1 DFQATT, CDR2 SNEGSKA (reference sequence). The CDR3 region has the DNA TGCAGTGCCAGAGGGACAGGGCCTTCCCCGCTTCTCTCCTACAATGAGCAGTTCTTC. It translates to CSARGTGPSPLLSYNEQFF.